These T cell receptor beta chains were read from a single sample in a study of blood T cell repertoires in COVID-19. Profiling relied on immunoSEQ multiplex PCR, and the TCRdb table lists in-frame clones only, not all of them. Among about 150,000 clones listed, roughly four fifths were seen once. Specimen: peripheral blood. These receptors were obtained from a human donor with acute or convalescent COVID-19. The donor label of this sample is uncertain. CDR3s include the opening cysteine and the closing phenylalanine or tryptophan. The D gene is left open where the match is weak. Size tells how often a clone was seen (once, few, many) or the class of an expanded clone, and some rows leave it out.

J gene: TRBJ1-3
D gene: TRBD1
V gene: TRBV5-4
clone size: .
CDR3 protein: CASSLEVTGSGNTIYF
CDR3 DNA: TGTGCCAGCAGCCTGGAGGTGACAGGGAGCGGAAACACCATATATTTT

J gene: TRBJ1-1
D gene: TRBD1
V gene: TRBV5-4
clone size: .
CDR3 protein: CASSSSGGGNTEAFF
CDR3 DNA: TGTGCCAGCAGCTCCTCAGGGGGCGGGAACACTGAAGCTTTCTTT

J gene: TRBJ1-1
D gene: TRBD1
V gene: TRBV18
clone size: .
CDR3 protein: CASSLQGAVTEAFF
CDR3 DNA: TGTGCCAGCTCCCTACAGGGGGCGGTGACTGAAGCTTTCTTT

J gene: TRBJ1-6
D gene: .
V gene: TRBV7-6
clone size: .
CDR3 protein: CASTPNNNSPLHF
CDR3 DNA: TGTGCCAGCACCCCAAACAATAATTCACCCCTCCACTTT

J gene: TRBJ1-3
D gene: .
V gene: TRBV19
clone size: .
CDR3 protein: CASSRASGNTIYF
CDR3 DNA: TGTGCCAGTAGCAGGGCCTCTGGAAACACCATATATTTT

J gene: TRBJ2-7
D gene: .
V gene: TRBV3-1/TRBV3-2
clone size: .
CDR3 protein: CASSQGLYEQYF
CDR3 DNA: TGTGCCAGCAGCCAGGGCCTCTACGAGCAGTACTTC

J gene: TRBJ1-5
D gene: TRBD1
V gene: TRBV4-1
clone size: .
CDR3 protein: CASSQGMDRGSNFVQHF
CDR3 DNA: TGCGCCAGCAGCCAAGGTATGGACAGGGGCTCCAATTTCGTCCAGCATTTT

J gene: TRBJ1-1
D gene: TRBD1
V gene: TRBV7-6
clone size: .
CDR3 protein: CASSPTGQTFEAFF
CDR3 DNA: TGTGCCAGCAGCCCTACGGGACAGACTTTTGAAGCTTTCTTT

J gene: TRBJ1-5
D gene: .
V gene: TRBV2
clone size: .
CDR3 protein: CASSEGRGAAQPQHF
CDR3 DNA: TGTGCCAGCAGTGAAGGGAGGGGCGCGGCTCAGCCCCAGCATTTT

J gene: TRBJ2-1
D gene: TRBD1
V gene: TRBV24-1
clone size: .
CDR3 protein: CATSVKGTASYNEQFF
CDR3 DNA: TGTGCCACCAGTGTCAAAGGGACAGCTTCCTACAATGAGCAGTTCTTC

J gene: TRBJ1-2
D gene: .
V gene: TRBV27
clone size: .
CDR3 protein: CASSPHSNYGYTF
CDR3 DNA: TGTGCCAGCAGTCCCCACTCTAACTATGGCTACACCTTC

J gene: TRBJ2-1
D gene: .
V gene: TRBV12-3/TRBV12-4
clone size: few
CDR3 protein: CASRPTVVNEQFF
CDR3 DNA: TGTGCCAGCAGGCCCACAGTGGTCAATGAGCAGTTCTTC

J gene: TRBJ2-3
D gene: .
V gene: TRBV27
clone size: .
CDR3 protein: CASSMYSTDTQYF
CDR3 DNA: TGTGCCAGCAGTATGTATTCCACAGATACGCAGTATTTT

J gene: TRBJ1-3
D gene: .
V gene: TRBV15
clone size: .
CDR3 protein: CATSTGQGKAGNTIYF
CDR3 DNA: TGTGCCACCAGCACGGGCCAGGGAAAAGCCGGAAACACCATATATTTT